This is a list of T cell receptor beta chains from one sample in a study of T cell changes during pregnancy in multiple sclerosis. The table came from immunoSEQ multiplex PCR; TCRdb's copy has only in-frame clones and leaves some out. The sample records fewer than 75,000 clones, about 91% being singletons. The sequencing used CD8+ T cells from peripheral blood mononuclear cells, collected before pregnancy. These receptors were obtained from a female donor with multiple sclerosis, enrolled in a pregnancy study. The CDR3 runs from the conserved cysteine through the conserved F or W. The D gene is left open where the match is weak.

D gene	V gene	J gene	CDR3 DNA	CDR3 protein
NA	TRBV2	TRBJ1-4	TGTGCCAGCCGAGGGGGTGTGGTTAGTGAAAAACTGTTTTTT	CASRGGVVSEKLFF
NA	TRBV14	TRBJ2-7	TGTGCCAGCAGCCAAACTCAGGGCTCCTTCTCCTACGAGCAGTACTTC	CASSQTQGSFSYEQYF
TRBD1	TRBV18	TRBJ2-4	TGTGCCAGCTCACCACCAGAAGGGGGCAGCAAAAACATTCAGTACTTC	CASSPPEGGSKNIQYF
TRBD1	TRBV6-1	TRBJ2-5	TGTGCCAGCAGTGAAGACAGGGGGCTAGAAGAGACCCAGTACTTC	CASSEDRGLEETQYF
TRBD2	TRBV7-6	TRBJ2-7	TGTGCCAGCAGCTTAGGCCCGGGGGGGAGCTCCTACGAGCAGTACTTC	CASSLGPGGSSYEQYF
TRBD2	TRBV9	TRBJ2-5	TGTGCCAGCAGCCCCTTAGCGGGGGGGCTCCTAGAGACCCAGTACTTC	CASSPLAGGLLETQYF
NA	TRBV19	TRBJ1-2	TGTGCCAGTACGCGGACGGGGAATGGCTACACCTTC	CASTRTGNGYTF
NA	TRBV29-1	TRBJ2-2	TGCAGCGTCTTAGGACTTACCGGGGAGCTGTTTTTT	CSVLGLTGELFF
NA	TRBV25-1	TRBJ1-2	TGTGCCAGCAGTGAATCGGCCCGGGGTAAACTTGGCTACACCTTC	CASSESARGKLGYTF
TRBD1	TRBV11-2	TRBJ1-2	TGTGCCAGCAGCAAGGGACAGGGGGACTATGGCTACACCTTC	CASSKGQGDYGYTF
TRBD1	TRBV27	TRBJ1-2	TGTGCCAGCAGTTTAACTCAGGGGGTGTACTATGGCTACACCTTC	CASSLTQGVYYGYTF
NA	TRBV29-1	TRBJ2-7	TGCAGCATTATAGCGGCCAACCGGGGCGAGCAGTACTTC	CSIIAANRGEQYF